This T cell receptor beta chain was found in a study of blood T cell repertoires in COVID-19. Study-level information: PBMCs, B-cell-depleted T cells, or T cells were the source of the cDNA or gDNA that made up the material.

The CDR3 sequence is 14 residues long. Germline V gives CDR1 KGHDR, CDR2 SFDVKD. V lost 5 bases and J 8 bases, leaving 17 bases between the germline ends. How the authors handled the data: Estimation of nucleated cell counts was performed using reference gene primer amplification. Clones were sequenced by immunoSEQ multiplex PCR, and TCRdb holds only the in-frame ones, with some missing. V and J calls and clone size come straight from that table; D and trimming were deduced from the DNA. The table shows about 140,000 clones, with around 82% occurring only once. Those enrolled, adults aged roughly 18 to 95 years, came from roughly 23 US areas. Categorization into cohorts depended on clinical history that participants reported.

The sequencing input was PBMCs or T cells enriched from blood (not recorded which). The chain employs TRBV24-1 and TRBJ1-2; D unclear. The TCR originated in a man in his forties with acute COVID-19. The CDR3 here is CATSANSLGGGYTF. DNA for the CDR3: TGTGCCACCAGTGCGAACAGCCTGGGAGGGGGCTACACCTTC.